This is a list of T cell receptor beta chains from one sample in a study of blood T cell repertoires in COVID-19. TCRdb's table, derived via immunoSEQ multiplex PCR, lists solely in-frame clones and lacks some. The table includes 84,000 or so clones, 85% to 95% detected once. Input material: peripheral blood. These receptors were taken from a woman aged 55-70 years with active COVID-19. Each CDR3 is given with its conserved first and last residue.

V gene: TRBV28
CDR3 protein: CASRRTSGWANVLTF

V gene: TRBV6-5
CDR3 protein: CASSPGQGGNEQYF

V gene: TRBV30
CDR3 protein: CAWSRGQGSAGELFF

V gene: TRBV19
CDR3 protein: CASQDRAGSEQFF

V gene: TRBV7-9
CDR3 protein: CASSKSGGVETQYF

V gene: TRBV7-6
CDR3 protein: CASSLGPGTGVLFSDGYTF

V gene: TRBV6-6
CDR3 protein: CASRYPGNTGELFF

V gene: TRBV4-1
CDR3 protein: CASSQVEQRTYEQYF

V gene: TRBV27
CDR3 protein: CASSPLGQGISYEQYF

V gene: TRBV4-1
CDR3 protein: CASRRGILATTGELFF

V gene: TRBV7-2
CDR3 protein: CASSLTGGIDEQYF

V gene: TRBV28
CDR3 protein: CASNEGFAQPQHF

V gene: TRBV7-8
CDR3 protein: CASSLQGATNEKLFF

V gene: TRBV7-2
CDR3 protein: CASSLAGRGNGNTIYF

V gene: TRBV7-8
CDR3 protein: CASSLMSYEQYF

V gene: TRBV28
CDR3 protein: CASSQQGSDTQYF

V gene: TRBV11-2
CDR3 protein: CASSFKGDGGYEQYF

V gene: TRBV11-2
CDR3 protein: CASSLIGNREQFF

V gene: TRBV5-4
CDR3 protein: CASSGVDSSYNEQFF

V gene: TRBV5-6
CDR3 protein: CASSKQDEGLAKNIQYF

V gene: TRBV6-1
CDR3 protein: CASSELGGQGGNQPQHF

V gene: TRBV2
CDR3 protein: CASIGGANTGELFF

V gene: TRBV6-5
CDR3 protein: CASSYRDRGPYGYTF

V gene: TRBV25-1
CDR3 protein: CASQPGQYNSPLHF

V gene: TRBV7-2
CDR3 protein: CASSLEGAIQETQYF

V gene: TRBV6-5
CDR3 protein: CASSSTDTQYF

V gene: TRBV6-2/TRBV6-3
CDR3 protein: CASSYSPNRVYNNEQFF

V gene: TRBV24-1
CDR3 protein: CATDGDRGHEQYF

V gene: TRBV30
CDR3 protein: CAWSRAGHGYTF

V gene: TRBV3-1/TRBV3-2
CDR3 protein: CASSREAGAGEQYF

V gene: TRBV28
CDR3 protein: CASSNSGNTIYF

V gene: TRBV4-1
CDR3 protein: CASSQEGGVGFGYTF

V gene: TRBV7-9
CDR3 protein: CASSWTGNQETQYF

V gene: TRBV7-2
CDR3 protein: CASSYGTSGSFYNEQFF